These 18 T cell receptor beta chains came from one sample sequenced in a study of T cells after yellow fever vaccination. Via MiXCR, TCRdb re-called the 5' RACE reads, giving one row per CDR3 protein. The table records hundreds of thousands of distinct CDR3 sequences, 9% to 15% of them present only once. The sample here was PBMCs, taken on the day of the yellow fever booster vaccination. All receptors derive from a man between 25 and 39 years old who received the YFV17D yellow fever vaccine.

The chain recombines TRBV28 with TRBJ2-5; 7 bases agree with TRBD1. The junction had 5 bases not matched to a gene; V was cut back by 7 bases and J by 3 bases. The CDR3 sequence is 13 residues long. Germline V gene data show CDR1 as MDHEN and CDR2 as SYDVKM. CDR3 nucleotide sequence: TGTGCCAGCACCTCAGGGGGTGAAGAGACCCAGTACTTC. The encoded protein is CASTSGGEETQYF.

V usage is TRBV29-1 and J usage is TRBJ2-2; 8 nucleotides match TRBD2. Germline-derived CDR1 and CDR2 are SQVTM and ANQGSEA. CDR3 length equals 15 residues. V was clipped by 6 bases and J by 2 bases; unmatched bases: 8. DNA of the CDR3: TGCAGCGTCAGACCGGGACTAGGAAACACCGGGGAGCTGTTTTTT. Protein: CSVRPGLGNTGELFF.

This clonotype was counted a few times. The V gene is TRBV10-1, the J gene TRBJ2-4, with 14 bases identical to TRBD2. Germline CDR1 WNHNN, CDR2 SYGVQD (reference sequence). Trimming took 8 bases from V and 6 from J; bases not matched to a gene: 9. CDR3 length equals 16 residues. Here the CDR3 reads CASYSGLAGVRNIQYF. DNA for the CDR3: TGCGCCAGCTATTCGGGACTAGCGGGAGTTAGAAACATTCAGTACTTC.

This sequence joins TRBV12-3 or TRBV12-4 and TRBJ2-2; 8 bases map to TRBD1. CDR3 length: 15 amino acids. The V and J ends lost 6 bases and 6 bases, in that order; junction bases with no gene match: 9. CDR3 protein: CASSPGTGEAGELFF. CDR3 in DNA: TGTGCCAGCAGCCCCGGGACAGGAGAGGCCGGGGAGCTGTTTTTT.

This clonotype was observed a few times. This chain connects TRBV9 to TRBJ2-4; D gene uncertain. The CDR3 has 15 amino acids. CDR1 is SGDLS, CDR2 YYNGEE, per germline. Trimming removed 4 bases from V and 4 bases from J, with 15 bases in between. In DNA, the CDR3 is TGTGCCAGCAGCCCTCTACAAGGCTTAAAAAACATTCAGTACTTC. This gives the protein CASSPLQGLKNIQYF. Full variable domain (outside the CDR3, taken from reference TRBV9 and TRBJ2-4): DSGVTQTPKHLITATGQRVTLRCSPRSGDLSVYWYQQSLDQGLQFLIQYYNGEERAKGNILERFSAQQFPDLHSELNLSSLELGDSALYFCASSPLQGLKNIQYFGAGTRLSVL.

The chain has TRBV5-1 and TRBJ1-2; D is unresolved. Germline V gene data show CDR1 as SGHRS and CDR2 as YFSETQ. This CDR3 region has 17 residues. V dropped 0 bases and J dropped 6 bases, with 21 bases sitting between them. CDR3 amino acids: CASSLEGTTARSNGYTF. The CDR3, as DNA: TGCGCCAGCAGCTTGGAAGGTACGACGGCGCGTTCGAATGGCTACACCTTC.

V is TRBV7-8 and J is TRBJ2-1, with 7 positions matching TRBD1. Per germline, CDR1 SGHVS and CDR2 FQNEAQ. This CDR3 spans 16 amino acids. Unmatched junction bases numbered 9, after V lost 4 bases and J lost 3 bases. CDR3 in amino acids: CASSYIQGSDYNEQFF. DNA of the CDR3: TGTGCCAGCAGCTACATACAGGGGTCGGACTACAATGAGCAGTTCTTC.

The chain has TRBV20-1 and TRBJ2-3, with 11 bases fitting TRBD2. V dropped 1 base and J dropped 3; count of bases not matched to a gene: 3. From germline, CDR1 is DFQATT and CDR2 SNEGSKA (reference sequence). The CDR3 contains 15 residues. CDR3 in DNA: TGCAGTGCTAGAGCCCCTAGCGGGAGGACAGATACGCAGTATTTT. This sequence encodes CSARAPSGRTDTQYF.

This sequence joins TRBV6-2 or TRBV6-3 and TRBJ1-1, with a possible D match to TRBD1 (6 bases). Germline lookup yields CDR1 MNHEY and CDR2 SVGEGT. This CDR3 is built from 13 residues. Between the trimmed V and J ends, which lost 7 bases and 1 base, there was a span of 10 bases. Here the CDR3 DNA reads TGTGCCAGCACCAAGACAGGGAACACTGAAGCTTTCTTT. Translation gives CASTKTGNTEAFF.

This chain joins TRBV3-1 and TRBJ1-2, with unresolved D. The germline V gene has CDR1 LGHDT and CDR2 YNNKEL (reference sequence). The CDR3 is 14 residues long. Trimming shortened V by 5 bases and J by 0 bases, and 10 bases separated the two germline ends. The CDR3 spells CASSDGLPNYGYTF. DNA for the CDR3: TGTGCCAGCAGCGACGGCCTTCCTAACTATGGCTACACCTTC.

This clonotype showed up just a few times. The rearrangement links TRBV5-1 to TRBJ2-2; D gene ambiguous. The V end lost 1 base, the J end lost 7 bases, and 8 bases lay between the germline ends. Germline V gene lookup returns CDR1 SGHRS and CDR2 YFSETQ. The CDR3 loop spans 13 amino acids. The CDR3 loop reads CASSLLRGGELFF. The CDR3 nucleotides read TGCGCCAGCAGCTTGCTCCGAGGCGGGGAGCTGTTTTTT.

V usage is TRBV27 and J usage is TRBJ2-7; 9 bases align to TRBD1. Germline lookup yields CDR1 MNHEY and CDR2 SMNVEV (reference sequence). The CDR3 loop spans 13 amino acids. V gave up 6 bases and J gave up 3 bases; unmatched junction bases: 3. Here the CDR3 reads CASRRDRDYEQYF. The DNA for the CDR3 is TGTGCCAGCAGGCGGGACAGGGACTACGAGCAGTACTTC.

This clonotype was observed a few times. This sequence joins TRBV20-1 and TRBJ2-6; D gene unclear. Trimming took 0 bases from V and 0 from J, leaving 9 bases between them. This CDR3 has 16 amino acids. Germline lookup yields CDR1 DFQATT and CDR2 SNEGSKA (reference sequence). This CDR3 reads CSARDLVLSGANVLTF. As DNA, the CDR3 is TGCAGTGCTAGAGATCTTGTACTCTCTGGGGCCAACGTCCTGACTTTC.

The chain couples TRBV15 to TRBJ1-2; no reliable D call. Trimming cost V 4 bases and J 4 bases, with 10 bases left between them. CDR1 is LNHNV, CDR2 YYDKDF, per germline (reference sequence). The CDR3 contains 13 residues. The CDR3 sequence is CATSTRTAYGYTF. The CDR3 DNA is TGTGCCACCAGCACCCGGACGGCCTATGGCTACACCTTC.

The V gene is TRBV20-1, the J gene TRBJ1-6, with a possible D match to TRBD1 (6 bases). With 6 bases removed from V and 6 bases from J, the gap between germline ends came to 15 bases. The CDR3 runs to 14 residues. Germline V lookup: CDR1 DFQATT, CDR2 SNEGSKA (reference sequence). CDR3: CSARMGHPNSPLHF. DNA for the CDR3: TGCAGTGCAAGAATGGGACACCCTAATTCACCCCTCCACTTT.

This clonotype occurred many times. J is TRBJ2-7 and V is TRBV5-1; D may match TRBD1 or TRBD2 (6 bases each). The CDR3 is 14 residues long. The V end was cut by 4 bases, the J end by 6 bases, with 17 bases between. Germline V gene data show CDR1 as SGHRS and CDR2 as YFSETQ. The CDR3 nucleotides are TGCGCCAGCAGCACCGGGGGCCAGGCTTCCGAGCAGTACTTC. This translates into CASSTGGQASEQYF.

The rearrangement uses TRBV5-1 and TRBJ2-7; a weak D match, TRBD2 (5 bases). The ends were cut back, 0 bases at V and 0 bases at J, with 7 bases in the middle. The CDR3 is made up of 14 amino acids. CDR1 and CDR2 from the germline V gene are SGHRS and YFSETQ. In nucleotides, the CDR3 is TGCGCCAGCAGCTTGGCCCGGGACTCCTACGAGCAGTACTTC. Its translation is CASSLARDSYEQYF.

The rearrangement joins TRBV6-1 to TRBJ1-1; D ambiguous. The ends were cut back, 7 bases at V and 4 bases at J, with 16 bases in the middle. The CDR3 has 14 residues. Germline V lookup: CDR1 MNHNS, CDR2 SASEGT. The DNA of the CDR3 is TGTGCCAGCACCTCACGGTACTCCGCCACTGAAGCTTTCTTT. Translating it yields CASTSRYSATEAFF.